This entry lists 23 T cell receptor beta chains sequenced from one sample in a study of beta chain features in type 1 diabetes. Study findings and constraints: In all four CD4+ subsets, TCRB CDR3 length was significantly, moderately reduced in type 1 diabetes.

The study reverse transcribed the entire isolated RNA, so it sequenced expressed TCRB transcripts. Profiling relied on immunoSEQ multiplex PCR, and the TCRdb table lists in-frame clones only, not all of them. Of under 850,000 clones detected, under 15% appear once; the ten largest clones hold about 0.02%. The antigens these receptors bind are not known. Sequenced input: naive CD4+ T cells from blood. The receptor source for this set is a young man with type 1 diabetes.

This clone was recorded a few times. The genes are TRBV9 and TRBJ2-1, with 13 bases identical to TRBD2. Unmatched junction bases numbered 4, after V lost 6 bases and J lost 4 bases. The CDR3 extends over 15 amino acids. Germline loops: CDR1 SGDLS, CDR2 YYNGEE. In DNA, the CDR3 is TGTGCCAGCAAGCGGACTAGCGGGGGATACAATGAGCAGTTCTTC. It codes for CASKRTSGGYNEQFF.

The rearrangement links TRBV28 to TRBJ1-5; TRBD1 is a possible D gene (5 bases). This CDR3 has 15 amino acids. Between the trimmed V and J ends, which lost 4 bases and 11 bases, there was a span of 21 bases. CDR1 is MDHEN, CDR2 SYDVKM, per germline. The CDR3 DNA sequence: TGTGCCAGCAGTTACGGGGCCGACGCCCTTGGGGCCCAGCATTTT. Translation: CASSYGADALGAQHF.

This rearrangement joins TRBV5-1 to TRBJ2-1, with D hard to call. The CDR3 runs to 15 residues. CDR1 and CDR2 from the germline V gene are SGHRS and YFSETQ. The V and J ends lost 2 bases and 0 bases respectively, with 9 bases between them. Here the CDR3 DNA reads TGCGCCAGCAGCTTCGCTGAGAGCTCCTACAATGAGCAGTTCTTC. Protein: CASSFAESSYNEQFF.

The chain couples TRBV29-1 to TRBJ2-3, with D perhaps matching TRBD2 (5 bases). There are 13 residues in the CDR3. Germline CDR1 is SQVTM and CDR2 is ANQGSEA. Trimming stripped 4 bases from V and 3 bases from J, with 11 bases between. The CDR3 reads CSVVSGNTDTQYF. CDR3 in DNA: TGCAGCGTTGTGAGCGGCAATACAGATACGCAGTATTTT.

The genes are TRBV28 and TRBJ1-6; a possible D gene is TRBD1 (5 bases). The CDR3 runs 14 residues. The V end was cut by 3 bases, the J end by 10 bases, with 13 bases between. Per the germline V gene, CDR1 is MDHEN and CDR2 is SYDVKM. The CDR3 region has the DNA TGTGCCAGCAGTTTCGGACAAGAGTACTCACCCCTCCACTTT. Protein sequence: CASSFGQEYSPLHF.

This chain uses TRBV4-1 with TRBJ1-2; 7 bases map to TRBD1. In germline, CDR1 is MGHRA, CDR2 YSYEKL. With V trimmed by 2 bases and J by 5 bases, 5 bases remained unmatched. This CDR3 region has 14 residues. The CDR3 loop reads CASSQTGVDYGYTF. The CDR3 nucleotides are TGCGCCAGCAGCCAAACAGGGGTTGATTATGGCTACACCTTC.

This clone has only a few counts. V usage is TRBV28 and J usage is TRBJ1-4; 8 nucleotides align to TRBD1. After removal of 6 bases from V and 1 base from J, the junction contained 4 bases not matched to a gene. The germline CDR1 and CDR2 sequences are MDHEN and SYDVKM. The CDR3 is 15 residues long. In DNA, the CDR3 is TGTGCCAGCAGCTCCACAGGGGGAACTAATGAAAAACTGTTTTTT. Amino acid sequence: CASSSTGGTNEKLFF.

CDR3 amino acids: CASSDSRVVDNQPQHF. CDR3 DNA: TGTGCCAGCAGTGATTCCAGGGTGGTCGACAATCAGCCCCAGCATTTT. The rearrangement uses TRBV25-1 and TRBJ1-5; TRBD1 might be the D (5 bases). In germline, CDR1 is MGHDK, CDR2 SYGVNS. The CDR3 consists of 16 residues. Trimming removed 3 bases from V and 3 bases from J, with 15 bases in between.

The gene calls are TRBV6-5 and TRBJ2-5, with a possible D match to TRBD2 (7 bases). Looked up from germline, CDR1 is MNHEY and CDR2 is SVGAGI. V lost 6 bases and J 2 bases, leaving 10 bases between the germline ends. The CDR3 totals 13 residues. CDR3 DNA sequence: TGTGCCAGCAGGGGGGGGCCGCAAGAGACCCAGTACTTC. Encoded protein: CASRGGPQETQYF.

The V and J genes are TRBV5-1 and TRBJ1-1; D remains ambiguous. Germline V gives CDR1 SGHRS, CDR2 YFSETQ. This CDR3 has 13 amino acids. Trimming stripped 6 bases from V and 1 base from J, with 10 bases between. CDR3 nucleotide sequence: TGCGCCAGCAAAGGGCAGGAGAACACTGAAGCTTTCTTT. Translated, it gives CASKGQENTEAFF. The complete variable domain, with remaining parts taken from reference TRBV5-1 and TRBJ1-1, reads KAGVTQTPRYLIKTRGQQVTLSCSPISGHRSVSWYQQTPGQGLQFLFEYFSETQRNKGNFPGRFSGRQFSNSRSEMNVSTLELGDSALYLCASKGQENTEAFFGQGTRLTVV.

V and J are TRBV5-1 and TRBJ2-4; 7 positions agree with TRBD1. In germline, CDR1 is SGHRS, CDR2 YFSETQ. V was clipped by 5 bases and J by 0 bases; unmatched bases: 8. The CDR3 has 16 residues. This CDR3 reads CASSHRQGEAKNIQYF. CDR3 DNA: TGCGCCAGCAGTCACCGACAGGGCGAAGCCAAAAACATTCAGTACTTC.

Only a few counts were recorded for this clone. The chain is built from TRBV30 and TRBJ1-1; D ambiguous. V was cut by 7 bases and J by 6 bases, with 12 bases left in between. Germline V gene sequence: CDR1 GTSNPN, CDR2 SVGIG (reference sequence). The CDR3 has 11 residues. The CDR3 reads CAFQRAPEAFF. The CDR3 DNA is TGTGCCTTTCAACGGGCCCCTGAAGCTTTCTTT.

The chain combines TRBV27 with TRBJ1-1, with TRBD1 matching 9 bases. J was trimmed by 4 bases and V by 5 bases; bases with no gene match: 11. Germline V gene data show CDR1 as MNHEY and CDR2 as SMNVEV (reference sequence). The CDR3 contains 16 residues. CDR3 DNA sequence: TGTGCCAGCAGTCCGGGGACAGGGCGGGGTGGCACTGAAGCTTTCTTT. This encodes CASSPGTGRGGTEAFF.

This clone was picked up a small number of times. The chain has TRBV7-6 and TRBJ1-1; D ambiguous. V lost 5 bases to trimming and J lost 4 bases, with 11 bases between them. CDR1 and CDR2 from the germline V gene are SGHVS and FNYEAQ. The CDR3 runs 13 residues. The DNA of the CDR3 is TGTGCCAGCAGCCCCCGGGGTAGCACTGAAGCTTTCTTT. Translated: CASSPRGSTEAFF.

This clone was found a few times. The chain uses TRBV29-1 and TRBJ1-1; perhaps TRBD1 as D (5 bases). This CDR3 contains 13 residues. V lost 5 bases and J 0 bases, leaving 10 bases between the germline ends. Germline CDR1 reads SQVTM; CDR2 reads ANQGSEA. CDR3 sequence reads: CSVNRGMNTEAFF. Written as DNA, the CDR3 is TGCAGCGTTAATCGGGGGATGAACACTGAAGCTTTCTTT.

This chain connects TRBV6-5 to TRBJ2-7; D is perhaps TRBD1 (7 bases). Trimming took off 2 bases at V and 2 bases at J, with 13 bases between the two ends. This CDR3 has 15 amino acids. Germline CDR1 MNHEY, CDR2 SVGAGI. The CDR3 loop reads CASSYGRDSTYEQYF. CDR3 coding DNA: TGTGCCAGCAGTTACGGGCGGGACAGTACCTACGAGCAGTACTTC.

The rearrangement joins TRBV11-2 to TRBJ2-5; TRBD1 agrees at 8 bases. The CDR3 runs to 14 residues. V was clipped by 3 bases and J by 5 bases; unmatched bases: 5. Germline CDR1 reads SGHAT; CDR2 reads FQNNGV. DNA for the CDR3: TGTGCCAGCAGCTTGGGACAGGTCGGGGAGACCCAGTACTTC. Amino acid sequence: CASSLGQVGETQYF.

This clone was counted a few times. The chain links TRBV5-1 to TRBJ2-7, with a weak D call TRBD1 (6 bases). Germline CDR1 reads SGHRS; CDR2 reads YFSETQ. This CDR3 has 13 residues. Trimming took off 0 bases at V and 9 bases at J, with 13 bases between the two ends. The CDR3 coding sequence is TGCGCCAGCAGCTTGGAAACAGGGATCGCGCAGTACTTC. Translated: CASSLETGIAQYF.

This clone was seen more than once but under ten times. J is TRBJ2-2 and V is TRBV6-5; possibly TRBD1 for D (6 bases). The CDR3 has 15 amino acids. The V end lost 6 bases, the J end lost 5 bases, and 16 bases lay between the germline ends. Germline V lookup: CDR1 MNHEY, CDR2 SVGAGI. DNA of the CDR3: TGTGCCAGCAGCGCCCCAGGGGTTCTGACCGGGGAGCTGTTTTTT. Amino acids: CASSAPGVLTGELFF.

The rearrangement joins TRBV2 to TRBJ2-5, with 9 bases lining up with TRBD1. V shed 6 bases and J 4 bases; nucleotides not matched to a gene: 6. The CDR3 extends over 14 amino acids. CDR1 and CDR2 from the germline V gene are SNHLY and FYNNEI. CDR3 coding DNA: TGTGCCAGCAGATCGACAGGGGGTCGAGAGACCCAGTACTTC. It encodes CASRSTGGRETQYF. Variable domain in full (rest from reference TRBV2 and TRBJ2-5): EPEVTQTPSHQVTQMGQEVILRCVPISNHLYFYWYRQILGQKVEFLVSFYNNEISEKSEIFDDQFSVERPDGSNFTLKIRSTKLEDSAMYFCASRSTGGRETQYFGPGTRLLVL.

The table lists this clone with a few counts. The sample has other DNA sequences that encode this CDR3 too. The chain couples TRBV28 to TRBJ1-3; D not certain. Looked up from germline, CDR1 is MDHEN and CDR2 is SYDVKM. This CDR3 contains 11 residues. Deletions cut 2 bases from V and 4 bases from J, with 0 bases between. The CDR3 loop is CASSLGNTIYF. The DNA of the CDR3 is TGTGCCAGCAGTTTAGGAAACACCATATATTTT.

V and J are TRBV7-7 and TRBJ2-1, with unresolved D. CDR3 length: 14 amino acids. Trimming shortened V by 1 base and J by 6 bases, and 10 bases separated the two germline ends. Germline loops: CDR1 SSHAT, CDR2 FNYEAQ (reference sequence). As DNA, the CDR3 is TGTGCCAGCAGCTTAGAGGCGCACCCCAATGAGCAGTTCTTC. This codes for CASSLEAHPNEQFF.

This clone was counted between two and nine times. This chain joins TRBV29-1 and TRBJ2-7; perhaps TRBD1 as D (5 bases). CDR1 SQVTM and CDR2 ANQGSEA come from the germline V gene. Trimming shortened V by 2 bases and J by 9 bases, and 17 bases separated the two germline ends. The CDR3 runs 13 residues. The chain's CDR3 is CSVERGSLSRQYF. CDR3 nucleotide sequence: TGCAGCGTTGAAAGGGGTAGCCTCAGCCGGCAGTACTTC.